This T cell receptor (beta chain) is from a study of T-cell reconstitution after alpha-beta-depleted transplantation in children. Concerning this clonotype: The final CDR3 position lacks the conserved phenylalanine or tryptophan, pointing to a likely read error.

TCRbeta library construction was performed incorporating unique molecular identifiers. TCRdb reprocessed the PCR reads via MiXCR and lists one record per CDR3 protein. The sample has around 360,000 distinct CDR3 sequences, 10% seen once. CDR1 is SGHRS, CDR2 YFSETQ, per germline. CDR3 length equals 18 residues. Trimming removed 1 base from V and 0 bases from J; junction bases left unmatched: 11. This rearrangement joins TRBV5-1 to TRBJ1-1; 8 positions agree with TRBD1. This receptor was identified in a human donor who donated a stem cell graft to a child with acute lymphoblastic leukemia. The source material was PBMCs from the stem cell graft donor, sampled from the stem cell graft. CDR3 amino acids: CASSLRDRLRDMNTEAFL. The CDR3 region has the DNA TGCGCCAGCAGCTTGAGGGACAGGTTAAGGGACATGAACACTGAAGCTTTCCTT.